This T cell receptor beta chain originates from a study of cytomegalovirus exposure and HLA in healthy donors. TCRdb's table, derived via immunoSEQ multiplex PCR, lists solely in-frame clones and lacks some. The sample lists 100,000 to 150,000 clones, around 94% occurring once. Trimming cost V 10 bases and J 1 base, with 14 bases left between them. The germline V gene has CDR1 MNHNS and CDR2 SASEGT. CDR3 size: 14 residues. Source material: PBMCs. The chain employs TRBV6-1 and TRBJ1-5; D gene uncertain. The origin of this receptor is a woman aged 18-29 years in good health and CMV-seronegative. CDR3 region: CATGGQASNQPQHF. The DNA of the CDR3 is TGTGCCACCGGCGGGCAGGCCAGCAATCAGCCCCAGCATTTT.